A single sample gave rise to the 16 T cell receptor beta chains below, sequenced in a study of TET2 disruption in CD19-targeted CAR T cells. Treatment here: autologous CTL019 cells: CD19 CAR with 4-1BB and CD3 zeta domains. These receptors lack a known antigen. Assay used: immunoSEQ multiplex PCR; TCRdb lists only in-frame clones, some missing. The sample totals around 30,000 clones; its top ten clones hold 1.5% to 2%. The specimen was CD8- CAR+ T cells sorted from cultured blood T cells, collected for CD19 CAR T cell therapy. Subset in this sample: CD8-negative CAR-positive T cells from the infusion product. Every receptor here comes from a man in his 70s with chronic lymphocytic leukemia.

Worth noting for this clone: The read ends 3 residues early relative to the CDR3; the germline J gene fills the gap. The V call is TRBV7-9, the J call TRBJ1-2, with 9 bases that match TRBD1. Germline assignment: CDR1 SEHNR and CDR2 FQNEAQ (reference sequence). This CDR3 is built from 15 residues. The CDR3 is CASSGPGQGRYDYTF. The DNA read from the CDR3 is TGTGCCAGCAGCGGACCGGGACAGGGACGCTACGAC.

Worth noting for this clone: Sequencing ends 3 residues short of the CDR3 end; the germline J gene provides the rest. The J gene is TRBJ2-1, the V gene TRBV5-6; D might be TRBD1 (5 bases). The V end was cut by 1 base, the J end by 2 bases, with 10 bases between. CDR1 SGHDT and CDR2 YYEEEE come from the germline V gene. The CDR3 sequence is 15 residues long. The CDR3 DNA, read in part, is TGTGCCAGCAGCTTGCAGGGATCTACCTACAATGAG. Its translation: CASSLQGSTYNE. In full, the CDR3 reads CASSLQGSTYNEQFF.

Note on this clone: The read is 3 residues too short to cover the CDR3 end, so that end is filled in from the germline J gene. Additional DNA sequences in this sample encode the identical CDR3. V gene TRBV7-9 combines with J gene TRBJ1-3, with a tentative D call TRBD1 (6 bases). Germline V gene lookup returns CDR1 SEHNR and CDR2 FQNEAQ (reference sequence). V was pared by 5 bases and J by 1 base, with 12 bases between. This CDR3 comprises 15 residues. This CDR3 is CASSATTGSGNTIYF. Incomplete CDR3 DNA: TGTGCCAGCAGCGCTACGACAGGTTCTGGAAACACC.

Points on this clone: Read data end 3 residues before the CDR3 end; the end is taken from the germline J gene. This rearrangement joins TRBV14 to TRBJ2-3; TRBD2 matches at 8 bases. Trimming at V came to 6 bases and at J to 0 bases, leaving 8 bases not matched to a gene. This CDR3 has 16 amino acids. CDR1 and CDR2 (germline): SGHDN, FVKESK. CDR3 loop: CASRSSGGPSTDTQYF. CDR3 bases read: TGTGCCAGCAGGTCGAGCGGGGGCCCTAGCACAGATACG.

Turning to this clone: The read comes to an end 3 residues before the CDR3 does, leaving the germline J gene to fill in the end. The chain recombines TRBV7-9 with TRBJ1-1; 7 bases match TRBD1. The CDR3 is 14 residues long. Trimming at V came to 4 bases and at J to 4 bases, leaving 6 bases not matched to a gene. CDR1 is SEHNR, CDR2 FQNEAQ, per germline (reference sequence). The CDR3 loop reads CASSSHGQATEAFF. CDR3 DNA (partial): TGTGCCAGCAGCTCCCACGGACAGGCCACTGAA.

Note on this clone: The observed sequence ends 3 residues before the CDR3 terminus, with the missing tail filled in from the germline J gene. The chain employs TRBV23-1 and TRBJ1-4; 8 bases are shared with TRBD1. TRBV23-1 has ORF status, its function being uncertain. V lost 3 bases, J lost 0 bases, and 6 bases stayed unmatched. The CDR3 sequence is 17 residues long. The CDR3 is CASSHPDRVPTNEKLFF. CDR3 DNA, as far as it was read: TGCGCCAGCAGTCACCCGGACAGGGTTCCAACTAATGAAAAA.

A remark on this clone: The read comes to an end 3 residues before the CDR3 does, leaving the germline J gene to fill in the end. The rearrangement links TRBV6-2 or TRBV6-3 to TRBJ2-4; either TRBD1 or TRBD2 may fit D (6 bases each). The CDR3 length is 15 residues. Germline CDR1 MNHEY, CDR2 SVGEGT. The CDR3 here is CASSRGGGSNQPQYF. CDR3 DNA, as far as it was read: TGTGCCAGCAGCCGAGGAGGGGGTAGCAATCAGCCT.

The CDR3 sequence: CSATTGRRSYEYTF. CDR3 bases read: TGCAGTGCGACTACAGGGAGGAGATCCTACGAA. The chain joins TRBV20-1 to TRBJ1-2, with D possibly matching TRBD1 (6 bases). The read terminates 3 residues ahead of where the CDR3 ends, so the germline J gene completes it. This CDR3 region has 14 residues. Germline V gene sequence: CDR1 DFQATT, CDR2 SNEGSKA (reference sequence).

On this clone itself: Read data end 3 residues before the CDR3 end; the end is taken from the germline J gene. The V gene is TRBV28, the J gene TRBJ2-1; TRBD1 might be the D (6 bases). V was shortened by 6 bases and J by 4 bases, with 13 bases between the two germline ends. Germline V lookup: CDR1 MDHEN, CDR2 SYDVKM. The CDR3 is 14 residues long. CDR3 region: CASRKNRDYNEQFF. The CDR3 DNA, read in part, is TGTGCCAGCAGAAAAAACAGGGATTACAATGAG.

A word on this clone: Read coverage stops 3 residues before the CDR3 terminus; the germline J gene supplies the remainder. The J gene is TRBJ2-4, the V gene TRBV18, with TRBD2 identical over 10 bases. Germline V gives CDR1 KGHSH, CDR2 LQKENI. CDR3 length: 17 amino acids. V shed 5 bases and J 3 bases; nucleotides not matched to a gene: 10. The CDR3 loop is CASSASGGLGGKNIQYF. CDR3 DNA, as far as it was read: TGTGCCAGCTCAGCTAGCGGGGGCCTCGGGGGCAAAAACATT.

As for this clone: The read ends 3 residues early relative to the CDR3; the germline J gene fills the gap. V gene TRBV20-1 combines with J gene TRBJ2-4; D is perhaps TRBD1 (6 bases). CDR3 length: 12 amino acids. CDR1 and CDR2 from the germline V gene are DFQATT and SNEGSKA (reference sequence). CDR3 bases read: TGCAGTGCTAGGGTTTCAGGGGATGGT. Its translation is CSARVSGDG. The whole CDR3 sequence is CSARVSGDGQYF.

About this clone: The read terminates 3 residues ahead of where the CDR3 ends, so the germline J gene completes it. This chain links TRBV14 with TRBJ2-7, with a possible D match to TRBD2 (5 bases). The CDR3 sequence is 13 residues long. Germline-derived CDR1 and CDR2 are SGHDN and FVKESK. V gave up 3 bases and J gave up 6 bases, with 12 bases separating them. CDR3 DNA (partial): TGTGCCAGCAGCCAGGACTCATCTACCGAG. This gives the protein CASSQDSSTE. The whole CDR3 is CASSQDSSTEQYF.

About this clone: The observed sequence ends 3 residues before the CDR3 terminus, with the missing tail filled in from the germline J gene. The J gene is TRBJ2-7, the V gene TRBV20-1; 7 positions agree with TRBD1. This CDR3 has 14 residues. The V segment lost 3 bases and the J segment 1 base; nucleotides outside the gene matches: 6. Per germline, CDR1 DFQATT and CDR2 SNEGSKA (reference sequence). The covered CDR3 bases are TGCAGTGCTAGGGGACAGACAGTATCCTACGAG. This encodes CSARGQTVSYE. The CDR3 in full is CSARGQTVSYEQYF.

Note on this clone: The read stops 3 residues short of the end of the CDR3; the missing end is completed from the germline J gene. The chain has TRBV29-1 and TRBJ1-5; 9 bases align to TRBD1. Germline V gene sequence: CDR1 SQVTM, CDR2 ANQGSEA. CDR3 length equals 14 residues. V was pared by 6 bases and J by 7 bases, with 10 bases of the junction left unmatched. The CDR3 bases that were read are TGCAGCGTGACGACAGGGGGTAACGCCCAGCCC. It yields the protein CSVTTGGNAQP. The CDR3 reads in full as CSVTTGGNAQPQHF.

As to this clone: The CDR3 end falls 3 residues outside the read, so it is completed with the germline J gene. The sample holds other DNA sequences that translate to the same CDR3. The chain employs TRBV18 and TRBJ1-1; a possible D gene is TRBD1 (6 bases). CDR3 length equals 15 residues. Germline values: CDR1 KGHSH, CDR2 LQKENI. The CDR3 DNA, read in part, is TGTGCCAGCTCACCGAGCGGGGGCTCCTACAATGAG. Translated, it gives CASSPSGGSYNE. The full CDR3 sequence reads CASSPSGGSYNEAFF.

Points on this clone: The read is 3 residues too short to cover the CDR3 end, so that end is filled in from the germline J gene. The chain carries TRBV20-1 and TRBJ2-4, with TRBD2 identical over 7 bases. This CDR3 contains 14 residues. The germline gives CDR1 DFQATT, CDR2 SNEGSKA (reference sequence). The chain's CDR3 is CSASKGRGGYGQYF. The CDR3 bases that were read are TGCAGTGCTAGCAAAGGGAGGGGCGGCTATGGT.